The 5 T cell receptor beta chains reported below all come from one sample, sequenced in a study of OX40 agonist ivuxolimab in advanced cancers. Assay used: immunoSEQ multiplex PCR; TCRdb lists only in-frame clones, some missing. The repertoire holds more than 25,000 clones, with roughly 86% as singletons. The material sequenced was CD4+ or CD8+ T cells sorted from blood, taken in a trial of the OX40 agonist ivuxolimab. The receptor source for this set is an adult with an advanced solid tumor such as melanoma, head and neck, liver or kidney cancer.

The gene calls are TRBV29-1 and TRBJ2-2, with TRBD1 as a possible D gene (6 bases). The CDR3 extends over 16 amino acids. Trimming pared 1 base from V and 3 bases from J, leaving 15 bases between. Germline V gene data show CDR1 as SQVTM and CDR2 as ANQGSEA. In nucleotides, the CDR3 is TGCAGCGTTGAAGCAGGTGACAGGAGACACACCGGGGAGCTGTTTTTT. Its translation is CSVEAGDRRHTGELFF.

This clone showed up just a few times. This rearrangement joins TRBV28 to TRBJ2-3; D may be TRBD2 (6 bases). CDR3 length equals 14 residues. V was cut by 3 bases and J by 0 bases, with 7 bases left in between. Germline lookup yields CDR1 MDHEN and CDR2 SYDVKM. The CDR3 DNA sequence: TGTGCCAGCAGTTTTGCGGGAAGCACAGATACGCAGTATTTT. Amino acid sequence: CASSFAGSTDTQYF.

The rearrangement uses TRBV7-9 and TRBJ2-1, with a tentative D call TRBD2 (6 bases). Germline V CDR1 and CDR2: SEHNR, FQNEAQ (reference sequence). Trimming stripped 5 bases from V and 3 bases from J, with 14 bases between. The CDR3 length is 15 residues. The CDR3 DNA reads TGTGCCAGCAGCCCGGAGCGGGTGTACTACAATGAGCAGTTCTTC. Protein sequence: CASSPERVYYNEQFF.

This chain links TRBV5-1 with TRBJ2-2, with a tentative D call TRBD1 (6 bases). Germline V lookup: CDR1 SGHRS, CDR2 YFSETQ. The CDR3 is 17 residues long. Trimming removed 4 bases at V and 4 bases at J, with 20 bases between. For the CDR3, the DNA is TGCGCCAGCAGCACCCACCAGGGGCGGCGGGTCACCGGGGAGCTGTTTTTT. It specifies CASSTHQGRRVTGELFF. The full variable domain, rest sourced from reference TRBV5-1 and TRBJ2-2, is KAGVTQTPRYLIKTRGQQVTLSCSPISGHRSVSWYQQTPGQGLQFLFEYFSETQRNKGNFPGRFSGRQFSNSRSEMNVSTLELGDSALYLCASSTHQGRRVTGELFFGEGSRLTVL.

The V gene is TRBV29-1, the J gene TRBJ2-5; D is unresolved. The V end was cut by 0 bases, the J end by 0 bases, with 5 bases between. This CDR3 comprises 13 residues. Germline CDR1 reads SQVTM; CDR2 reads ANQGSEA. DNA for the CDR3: TGCAGCGTTGAAGATAGGGACCAAGAGACCCAGTACTTC. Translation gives CSVEDRDQETQYF.